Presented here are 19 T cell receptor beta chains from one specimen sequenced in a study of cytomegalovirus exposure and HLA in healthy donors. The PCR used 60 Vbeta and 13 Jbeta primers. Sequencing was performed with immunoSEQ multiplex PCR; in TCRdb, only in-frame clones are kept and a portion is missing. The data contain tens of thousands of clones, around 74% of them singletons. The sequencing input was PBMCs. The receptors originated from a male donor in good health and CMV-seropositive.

Here the CDR3 reads CASSLHPAATEAFF. The CDR3 DNA is TGCGCCAGCAGCCTACACCCTGCGGCCACTGAAGCTTTCTTT. This sequence joins TRBV4-1 and TRBJ1-1; D is ambiguous. V was pared by 4 bases and J by 4 bases, with 13 bases between. The CDR3 length is 14 residues. Germline CDR1 reads MGHRA; CDR2 reads YSYEKL.

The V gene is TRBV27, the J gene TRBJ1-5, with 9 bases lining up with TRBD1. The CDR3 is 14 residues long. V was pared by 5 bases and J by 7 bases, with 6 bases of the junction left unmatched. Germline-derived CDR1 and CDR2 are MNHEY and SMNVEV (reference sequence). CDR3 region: CASSRQGVGQPQHF. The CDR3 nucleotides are TGTGCCAGCAGTCGACAGGGGGTTGGACAGCCCCAGCATTTT.

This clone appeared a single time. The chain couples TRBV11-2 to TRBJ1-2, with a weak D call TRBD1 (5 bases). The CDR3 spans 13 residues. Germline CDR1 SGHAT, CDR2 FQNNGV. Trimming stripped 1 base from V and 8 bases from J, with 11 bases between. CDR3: CASSLGQGYGYTF. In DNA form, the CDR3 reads TGTGCCAGCAGCTTAGGGCAGGGTTACGGCTACACCTTC.

CDR3 amino acids: CASSPPPQAHRYGYTF. The CDR3 DNA reads as TGTGCCAGCAGCCCTCCACCCCAGGCTCATCGTTATGGCTACACCTTC. The chain couples TRBV7-4 to TRBJ1-2; D unresolved. V was shortened by 5 bases and J by 5 bases, with 21 bases between the two germline ends. The CDR3 spans 16 residues. Germline V CDR1 and CDR2: SGHVT, SQSDAQ.

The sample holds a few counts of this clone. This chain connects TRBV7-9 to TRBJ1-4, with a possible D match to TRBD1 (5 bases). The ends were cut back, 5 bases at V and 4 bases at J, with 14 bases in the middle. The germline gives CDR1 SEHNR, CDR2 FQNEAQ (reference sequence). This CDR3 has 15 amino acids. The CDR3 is CASSAVGGDNEKLFF. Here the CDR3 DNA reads TGTGCCAGCAGCGCGGTTGGGGGGGATAATGAAAAACTGTTTTTT.

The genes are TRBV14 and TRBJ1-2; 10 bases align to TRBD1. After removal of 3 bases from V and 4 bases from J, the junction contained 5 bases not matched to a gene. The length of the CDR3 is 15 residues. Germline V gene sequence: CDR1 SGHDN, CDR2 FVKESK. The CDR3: CASSQTGQGSYGYTF. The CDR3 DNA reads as TGTGCCAGCAGCCAGACGGGACAGGGGAGCTATGGCTACACCTTC.

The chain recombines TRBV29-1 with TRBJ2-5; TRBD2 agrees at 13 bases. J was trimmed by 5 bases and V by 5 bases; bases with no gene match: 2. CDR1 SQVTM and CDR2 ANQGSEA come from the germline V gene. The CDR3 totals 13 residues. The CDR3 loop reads CSVRTSGGETQYF. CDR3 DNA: TGCAGCGTTAGGACTAGCGGGGGTGAGACCCAGTACTTC.

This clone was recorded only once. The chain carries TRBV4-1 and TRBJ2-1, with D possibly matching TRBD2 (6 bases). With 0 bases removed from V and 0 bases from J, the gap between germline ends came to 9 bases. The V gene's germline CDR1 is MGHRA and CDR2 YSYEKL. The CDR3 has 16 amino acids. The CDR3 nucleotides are TGCGCCAGCAGCCAAGAGGAGGGGAGCTCCTACAATGAGCAGTTCTTC. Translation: CASSQEEGSSYNEQFF.

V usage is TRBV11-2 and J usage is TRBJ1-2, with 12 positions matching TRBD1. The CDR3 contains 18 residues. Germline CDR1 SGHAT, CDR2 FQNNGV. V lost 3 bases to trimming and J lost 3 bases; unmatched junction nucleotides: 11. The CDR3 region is CASSFRDRGRFLDYGYTF. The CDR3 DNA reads TGTGCCAGCAGCTTCCGGGACAGGGGGCGCTTCCTTGACTATGGCTACACCTTC.

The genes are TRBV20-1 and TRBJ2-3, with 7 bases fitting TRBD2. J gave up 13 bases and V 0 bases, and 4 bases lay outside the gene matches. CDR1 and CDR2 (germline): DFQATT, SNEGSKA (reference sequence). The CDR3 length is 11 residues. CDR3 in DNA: TGCAGTGCTAGAGATCAAGCGGGAAAGTATTTT. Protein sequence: CSARDQAGKYF.

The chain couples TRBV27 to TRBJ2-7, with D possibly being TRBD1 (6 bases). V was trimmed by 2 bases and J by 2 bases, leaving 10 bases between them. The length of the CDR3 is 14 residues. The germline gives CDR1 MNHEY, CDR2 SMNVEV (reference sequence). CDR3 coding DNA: TGTGCCAGCAGTTTAAGAAAGGGGGCCTACGAGCAGTACTTC. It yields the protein CASSLRKGAYEQYF.

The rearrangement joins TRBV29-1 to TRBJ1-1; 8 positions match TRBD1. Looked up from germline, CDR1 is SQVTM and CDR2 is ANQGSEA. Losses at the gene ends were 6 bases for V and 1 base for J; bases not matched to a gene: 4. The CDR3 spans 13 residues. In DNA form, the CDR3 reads TGCAGCGTGATCGGGACAGGGAACACTGAAGCTTTCTTT. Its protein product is CSVIGTGNTEAFF.

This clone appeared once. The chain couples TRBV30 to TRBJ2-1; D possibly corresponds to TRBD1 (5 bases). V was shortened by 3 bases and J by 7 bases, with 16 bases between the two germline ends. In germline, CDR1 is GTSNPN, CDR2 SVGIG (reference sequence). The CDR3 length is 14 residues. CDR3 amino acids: CAWRERGSRNEQFF. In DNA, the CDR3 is TGTGCCTGGAGGGAAAGGGGCTCTAGGAATGAGCAGTTCTTC.

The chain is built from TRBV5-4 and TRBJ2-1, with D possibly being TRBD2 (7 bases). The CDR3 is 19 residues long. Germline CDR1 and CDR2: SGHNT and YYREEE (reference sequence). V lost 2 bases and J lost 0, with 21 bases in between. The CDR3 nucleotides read TGTGCCAGCAGCTTTCGAGTTATAGGGGGGGCGCTCTCCTACAATGAGCAGTTCTTC. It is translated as CASSFRVIGGALSYNEQFF.

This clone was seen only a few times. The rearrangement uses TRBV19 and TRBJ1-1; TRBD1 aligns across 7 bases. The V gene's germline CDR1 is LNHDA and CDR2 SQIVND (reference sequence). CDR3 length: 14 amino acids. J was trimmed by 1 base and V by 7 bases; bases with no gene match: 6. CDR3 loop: CASTQDRKNTEAFF. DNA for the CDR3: TGTGCCAGTACCCAGGACAGGAAGAACACTGAAGCTTTCTTT.

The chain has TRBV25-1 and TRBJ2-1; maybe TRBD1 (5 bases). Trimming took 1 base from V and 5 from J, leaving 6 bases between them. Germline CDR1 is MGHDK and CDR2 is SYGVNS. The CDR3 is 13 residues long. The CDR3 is CASSEWGHNEQFF. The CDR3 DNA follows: TGTGCCAGCAGTGAATGGGGCCACAATGAGCAGTTCTTC.

The chain's CDR3 is CASSHGHPQPQHF. The DNA for the CDR3 is TGTGCCAGTAGTCACGGACATCCTCAGCCCCAGCATTTT. V usage is TRBV19 and J usage is TRBJ1-5, with TRBD1 as a possible D gene (5 bases). Trimming pared 5 bases from V and 6 bases from J, leaving 11 bases between. The CDR3 has 13 residues. Germline lookup yields CDR1 LNHDA and CDR2 SQIVND (reference sequence).

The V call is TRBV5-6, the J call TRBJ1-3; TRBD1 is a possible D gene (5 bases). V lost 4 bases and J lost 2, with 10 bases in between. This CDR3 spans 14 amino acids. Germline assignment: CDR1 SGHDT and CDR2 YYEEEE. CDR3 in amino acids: CASSPGWAGNTIYF. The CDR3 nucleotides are TGTGCCAGCAGCCCAGGGTGGGCTGGAAACACCATATATTTT.

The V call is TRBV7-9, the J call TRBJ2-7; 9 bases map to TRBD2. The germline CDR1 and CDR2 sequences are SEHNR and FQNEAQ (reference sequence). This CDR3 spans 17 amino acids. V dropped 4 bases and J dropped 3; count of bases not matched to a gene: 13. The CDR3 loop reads CASSWKGLARGDYEQYF. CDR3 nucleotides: TGTGCCAGCAGCTGGAAGGGACTAGCTCGGGGGGACTACGAGCAGTACTTC.